A single sample gave rise to the 6 T cell receptor beta chains below, sequenced in a study of CD8 T cells in Susac syndrome. Reverse transcription of roughly 0.5 to 1 ug RNA used random hexamers. One entry per CDR3 protein results from TCRdb running MiXCR on the immunoSEQ multiplex PCR reads. The profile shows around 200,000 distinct CDR3 sequences, about 95% of them singletons. What was sequenced was CD8+ T cells from PBMCs. These receptors all come from a human donor with Susac syndrome.

The chain combines TRBV5-1 with TRBJ2-3, with 10 bases that match TRBD2. V was pared by 1 base and J by 2 bases, with 4 bases of the junction left unmatched. CDR1 and CDR2 from the germline V gene are SGHRS and YFSETQ. The CDR3 is 16 amino acids. In nucleotides, the CDR3 is TGCGCCAGCAGCTTGCTAGCGGGAGTCAACACAGATACGCAGTATTTT. Translating gives CASSLLAGVNTDTQYF.

The chain carries TRBV12-3 or TRBV12-4 and TRBJ2-1, with 8 bases aligning to TRBD2. J gave up 7 bases and V 5 bases, and 10 bases lay outside the gene matches. The CDR3 spans 15 residues. CDR3 nucleotide sequence: TGTGCCAGCAGTCCTCGGGGGACTAGGTGGAATGAGCAGTTCTTC. Its translation is CASSPRGTRWNEQFF.

The rearrangement uses TRBV21-1 and TRBJ2-5. TRBV21-1 is a pseudogene segment. This CDR3 has 11 amino acids. The CDR3: CASSKKETQYF. CDR3 nucleotides: TGTGCCAGCAGCAAAAAGGAGACCCAGTACTTC.

The J gene is TRBJ2-7, the V gene TRBV7-2, with a weak D call TRBD2 (6 bases). CDR1 is SGHTA, CDR2 FQGNSA, per germline. V gave up 0 bases and J gave up 1 base, with 19 bases separating them. The CDR3 has 18 amino acids. The CDR3 is CASSLAGGPGFLSYEQYF. As DNA, the CDR3 is TGTGCCAGCAGCTTAGCGGGGGGTCCGGGTTTCTTGTCCTACGAGCAGTACTTC.

The chain joins TRBV11-2 to TRBJ2-1; D might be TRBD2 (6 bases). The germline V gene has CDR1 SGHAT and CDR2 FQNNGV. V was shortened by 5 bases and J by 16 bases, with 18 bases between the two germline ends. This CDR3 is 12 amino acids long. DNA for the CDR3: TGTGCCAGCAGCCTCGGCCGGGACTCCATATTCTTC. It codes for CASSLGRDSIFF.

This chain uses TRBV6-1 with TRBJ2-3, with D perhaps matching TRBD2 (7 bases). The germline V and J ends were trimmed by 8 bases and 0 bases, with 15 bases remaining between them. Germline lookup yields CDR1 MNHNS and CDR2 SASEGT. There are 15 residues in the CDR3. The CDR3 region is CASGGAVASTDTQYF. CDR3 nucleotide sequence: TGTGCCAGCGGGGGGGCCGTAGCTAGCACAGATACGCAGTATTTT.